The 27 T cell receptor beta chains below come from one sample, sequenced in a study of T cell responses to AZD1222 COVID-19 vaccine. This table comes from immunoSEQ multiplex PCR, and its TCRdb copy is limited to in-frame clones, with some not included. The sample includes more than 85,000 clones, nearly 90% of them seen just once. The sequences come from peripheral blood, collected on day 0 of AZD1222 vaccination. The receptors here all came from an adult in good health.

The CDR3 nucleotides are TGTGCCAGCAGCCAAGAGCGTAATAGTGAGCAGTTCTTC. Amino acids: CASSQERNSEQFF. The chain employs TRBV3-1 (or the pseudogene TRBV3-2) and TRBJ2-1; D gene uncertain. Germline V gene lookup returns CDR1 LGHDT and CDR2 YNNKEL (reference sequence). The CDR3 totals 13 residues. V was pared by 0 bases and J by 9 bases, with 9 bases between.

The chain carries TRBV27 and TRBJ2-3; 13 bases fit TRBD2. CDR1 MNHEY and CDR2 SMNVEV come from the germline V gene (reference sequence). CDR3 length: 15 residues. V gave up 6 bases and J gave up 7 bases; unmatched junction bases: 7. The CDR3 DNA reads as TGTGCCAGCAGCAAAACACTAGCGGGGGGGCATACGCAGTATTTT. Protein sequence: CASSKTLAGGHTQYF.

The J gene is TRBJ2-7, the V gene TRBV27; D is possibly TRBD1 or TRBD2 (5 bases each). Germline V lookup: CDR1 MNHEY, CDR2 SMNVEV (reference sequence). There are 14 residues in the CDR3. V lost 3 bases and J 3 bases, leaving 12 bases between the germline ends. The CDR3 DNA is TGTGCCAGCAGTTTCCGGGGACCGAACTACGAGCAGTACTTC. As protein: CASSFRGPNYEQYF.

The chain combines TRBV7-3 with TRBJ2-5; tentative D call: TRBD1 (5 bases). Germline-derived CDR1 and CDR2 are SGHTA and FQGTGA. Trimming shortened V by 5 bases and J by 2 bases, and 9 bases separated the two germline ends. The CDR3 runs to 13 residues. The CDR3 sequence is CASSRTTQETQYF. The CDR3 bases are TGTGCCAGCAGCCGGACAACGCAAGAGACCCAGTACTTC.

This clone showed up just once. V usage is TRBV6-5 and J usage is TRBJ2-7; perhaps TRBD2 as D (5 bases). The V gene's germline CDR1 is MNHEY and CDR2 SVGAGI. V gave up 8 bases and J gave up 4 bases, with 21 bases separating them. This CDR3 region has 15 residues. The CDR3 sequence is CASSMGSAERYEQYV. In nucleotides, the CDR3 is TGTGCCAGCTCCATGGGGAGCGCCGAAAGGTACGAGCAGTACGTC.

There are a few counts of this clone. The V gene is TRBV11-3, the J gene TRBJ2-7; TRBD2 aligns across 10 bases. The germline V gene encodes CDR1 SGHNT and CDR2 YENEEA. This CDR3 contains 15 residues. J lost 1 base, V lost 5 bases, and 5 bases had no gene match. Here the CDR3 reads CASSLGLAASYEQYV. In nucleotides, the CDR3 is TGTGCCAGCAGCCTAGGACTAGCGGCGTCCTACGAGCAGTACGTC.

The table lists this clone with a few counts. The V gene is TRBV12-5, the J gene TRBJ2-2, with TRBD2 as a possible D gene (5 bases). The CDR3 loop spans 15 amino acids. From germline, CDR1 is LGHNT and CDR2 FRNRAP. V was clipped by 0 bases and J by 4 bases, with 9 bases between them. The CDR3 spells CASGLVRGGTGELFF. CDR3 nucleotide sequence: TGTGCTAGTGGTTTGGTGCGAGGAGGCACCGGGGAGCTGTTTTTT. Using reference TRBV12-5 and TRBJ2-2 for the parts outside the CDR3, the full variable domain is DARVTQTPRHKVTEMGQEVTMRCQPILGHNTVFWYRQTMMQGLELLAYFRNRAPLDDSGMPKDRFSAEMPDATLATLKIQPSEPRDSAVYFCASGLVRGGTGELFFGEGSRLTVL.

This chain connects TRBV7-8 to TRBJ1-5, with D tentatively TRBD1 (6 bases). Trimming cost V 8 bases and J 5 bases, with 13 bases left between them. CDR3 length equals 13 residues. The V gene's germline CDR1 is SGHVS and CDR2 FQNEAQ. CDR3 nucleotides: TGTGCCAGCCAAATAGGGGGGGATCAGCCCCAGCATTTT. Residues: CASQIGGDQPQHF.

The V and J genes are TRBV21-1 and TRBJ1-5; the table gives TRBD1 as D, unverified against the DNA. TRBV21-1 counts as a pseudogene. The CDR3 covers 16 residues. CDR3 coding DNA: TGTGCCAGCAGCAAGGAACAGGGAATGAGCAATCAGCCCCAGCATTTT. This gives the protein CASSKEQGMSNQPQHF.

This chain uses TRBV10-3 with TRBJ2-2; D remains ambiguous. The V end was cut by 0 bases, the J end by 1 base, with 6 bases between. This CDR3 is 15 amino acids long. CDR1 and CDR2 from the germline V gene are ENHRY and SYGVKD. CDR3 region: CAISESVGNTGELFF. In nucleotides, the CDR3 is TGTGCCATCAGTGAGTCTGTAGGGAACACCGGGGAGCTGTTTTTT.

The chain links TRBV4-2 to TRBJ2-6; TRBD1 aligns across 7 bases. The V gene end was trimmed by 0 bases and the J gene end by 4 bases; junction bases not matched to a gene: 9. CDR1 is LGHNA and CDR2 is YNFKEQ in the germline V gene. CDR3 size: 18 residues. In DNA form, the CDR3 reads TGTGCCAGCAGCCAAGAGGGACAGCTAGGTACGGGGGCCAACGTCCTGACTTTC. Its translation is CASSQEGQLGTGANVLTF.

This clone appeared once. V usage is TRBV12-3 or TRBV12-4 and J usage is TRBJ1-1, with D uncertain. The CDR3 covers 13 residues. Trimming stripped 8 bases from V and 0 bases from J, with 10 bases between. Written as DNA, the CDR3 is TGTGCCAGCGGGCAAGGTATGAACACTGAAGCTTTCTTT. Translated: CASGQGMNTEAFF.

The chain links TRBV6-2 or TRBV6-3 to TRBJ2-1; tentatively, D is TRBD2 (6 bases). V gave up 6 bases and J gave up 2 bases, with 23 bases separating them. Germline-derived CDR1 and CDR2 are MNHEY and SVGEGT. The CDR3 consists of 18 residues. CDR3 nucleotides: TGTGCCAGCAGCCCGCGGGGAGCGCCGGGCGCGACCTACAATGAGCAGTTCTTC. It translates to CASSPRGAPGATYNEQFF.

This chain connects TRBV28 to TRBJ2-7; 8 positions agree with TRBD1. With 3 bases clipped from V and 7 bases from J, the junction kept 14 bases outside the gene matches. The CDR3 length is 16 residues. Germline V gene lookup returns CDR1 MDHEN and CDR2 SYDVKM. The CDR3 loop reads CASSFGGTGHQGEQYV. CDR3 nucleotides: TGTGCCAGCAGTTTTGGAGGGACAGGACATCAGGGGGAGCAGTACGTC.

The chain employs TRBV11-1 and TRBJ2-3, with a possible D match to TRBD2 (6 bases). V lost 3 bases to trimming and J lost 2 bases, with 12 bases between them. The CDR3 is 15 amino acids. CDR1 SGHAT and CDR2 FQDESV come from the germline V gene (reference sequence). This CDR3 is CASSLNGRNTDTQYF. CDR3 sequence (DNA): TGTGCCAGCAGCTTGAACGGGAGAAACACAGATACGCAGTATTTT.

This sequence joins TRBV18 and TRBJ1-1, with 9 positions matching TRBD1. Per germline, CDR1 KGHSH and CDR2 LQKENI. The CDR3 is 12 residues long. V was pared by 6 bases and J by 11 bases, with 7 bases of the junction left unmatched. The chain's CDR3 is CASSLRDRDAFF. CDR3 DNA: TGTGCCAGCTCCCTTAGGGACAGGGACGCTTTCTTT.

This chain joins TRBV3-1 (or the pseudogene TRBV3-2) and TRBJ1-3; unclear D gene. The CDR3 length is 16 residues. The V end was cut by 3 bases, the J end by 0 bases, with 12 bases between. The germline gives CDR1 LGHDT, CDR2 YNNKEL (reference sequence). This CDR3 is CASSQGRSLSGNTIYF. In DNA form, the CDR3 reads TGTGCCAGCAGCCAGGGGAGGTCCCTCTCTGGAAACACCATATATTTT.

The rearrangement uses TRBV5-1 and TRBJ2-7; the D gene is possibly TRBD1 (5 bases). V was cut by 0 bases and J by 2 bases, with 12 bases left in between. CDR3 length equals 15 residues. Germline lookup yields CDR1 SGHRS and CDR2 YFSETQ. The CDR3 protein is CASSLDPTDPYEQYF. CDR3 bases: TGCGCCAGCAGCTTGGACCCGACAGACCCCTACGAGCAGTACTTC.

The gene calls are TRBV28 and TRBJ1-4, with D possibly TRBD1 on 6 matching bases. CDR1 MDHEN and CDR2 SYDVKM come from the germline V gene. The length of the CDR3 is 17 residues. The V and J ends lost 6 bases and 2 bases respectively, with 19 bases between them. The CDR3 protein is CASRSGGGSRTNEKLFF. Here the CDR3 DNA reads TGTGCCAGCAGGTCTGGAGGGGGTAGTAGGACTAATGAAAAACTGTTTTTT.

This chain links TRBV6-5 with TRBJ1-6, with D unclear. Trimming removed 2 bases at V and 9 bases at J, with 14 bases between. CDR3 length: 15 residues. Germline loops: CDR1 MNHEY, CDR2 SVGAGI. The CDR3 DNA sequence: TGTGCCAGCAGTTACGCGTGGGAAGGGAGTTCACCCCTCCACTTT. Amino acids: CASSYAWEGSSPLHF.

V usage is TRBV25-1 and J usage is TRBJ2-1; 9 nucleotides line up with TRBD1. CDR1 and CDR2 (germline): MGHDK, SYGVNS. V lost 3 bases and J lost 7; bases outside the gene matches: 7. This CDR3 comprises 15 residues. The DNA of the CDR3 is TGTGCCAGCAGTGACCTCCGGGACAGGGTGAATGAGCAGTTCTTC. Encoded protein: CASSDLRDRVNEQFF. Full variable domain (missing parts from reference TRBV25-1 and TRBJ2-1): EADIYQTPRYLVIGTGKKITLECSQTMGHDKMYWYQQDPGMELHLIHYSYGVNSTEKGDLSSESTVSRIRTEHFPLTLESARPSHTSQYLCASSDLRDRVNEQFFGPGTRLTVL.

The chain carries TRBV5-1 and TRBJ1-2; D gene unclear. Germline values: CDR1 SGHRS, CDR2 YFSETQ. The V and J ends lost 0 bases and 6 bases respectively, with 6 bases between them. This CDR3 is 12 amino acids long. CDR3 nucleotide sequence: TGCGCCAGCAGCTTGGACACCAATGGCTACACCTTC. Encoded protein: CASSLDTNGYTF. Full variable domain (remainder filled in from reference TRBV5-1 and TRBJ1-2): KAGVTQTPRYLIKTRGQQVTLSCSPISGHRSVSWYQQTPGQGLQFLFEYFSETQRNKGNFPGRFSGRQFSNSRSEMNVSTLELGDSALYLCASSLDTNGYTFGSGTRLTVV.

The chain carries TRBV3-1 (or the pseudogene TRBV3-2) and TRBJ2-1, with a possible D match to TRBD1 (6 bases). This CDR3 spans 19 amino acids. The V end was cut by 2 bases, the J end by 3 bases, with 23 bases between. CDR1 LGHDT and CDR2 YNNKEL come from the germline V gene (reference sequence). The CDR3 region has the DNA TGTGCCAGCAGCCAAACAAGGGGGAGCTCCCCTTCCTGCTACAATGAGCAGTTCTTC. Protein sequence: CASSQTRGSSPSCYNEQFF.

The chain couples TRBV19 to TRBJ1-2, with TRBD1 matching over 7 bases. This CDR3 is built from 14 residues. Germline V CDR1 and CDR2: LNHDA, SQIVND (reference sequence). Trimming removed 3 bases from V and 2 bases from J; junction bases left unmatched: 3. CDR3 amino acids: CASSMGQLNYGYTF. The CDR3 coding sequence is TGTGCCAGTAGTATGGGACAGCTAAACTATGGCTACACCTTC.

The CDR3 loop reads CATSRATAQETQYF. CDR3 in DNA: TGTGCCACCAGCAGAGCTACAGCCCAAGAGACCCAGTACTTC. The chain joins TRBV15 to TRBJ2-5; D unresolved. The CDR3 has 14 residues. The V gene's germline CDR1 is LNHNV and CDR2 YYDKDF (reference sequence). The V end lost 1 base, the J end lost 1 base, and 7 bases lay between the germline ends.

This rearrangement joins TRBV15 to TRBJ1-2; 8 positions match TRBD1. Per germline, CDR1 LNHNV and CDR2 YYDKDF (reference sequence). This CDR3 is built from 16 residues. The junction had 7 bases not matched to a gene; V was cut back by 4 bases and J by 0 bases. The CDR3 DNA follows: TGTGCCACCAGCACTGGGACAGGCTCAACTAACTATGGCTACACCTTC. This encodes CATSTGTGSTNYGYTF.

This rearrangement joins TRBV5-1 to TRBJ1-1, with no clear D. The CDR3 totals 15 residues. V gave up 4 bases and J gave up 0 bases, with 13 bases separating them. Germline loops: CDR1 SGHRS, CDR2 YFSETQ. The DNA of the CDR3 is TGCGCCAGCAGCGGAGGACGGGGAATGAACACTGAAGCTTTCTTT. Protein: CASSGGRGMNTEAFF.